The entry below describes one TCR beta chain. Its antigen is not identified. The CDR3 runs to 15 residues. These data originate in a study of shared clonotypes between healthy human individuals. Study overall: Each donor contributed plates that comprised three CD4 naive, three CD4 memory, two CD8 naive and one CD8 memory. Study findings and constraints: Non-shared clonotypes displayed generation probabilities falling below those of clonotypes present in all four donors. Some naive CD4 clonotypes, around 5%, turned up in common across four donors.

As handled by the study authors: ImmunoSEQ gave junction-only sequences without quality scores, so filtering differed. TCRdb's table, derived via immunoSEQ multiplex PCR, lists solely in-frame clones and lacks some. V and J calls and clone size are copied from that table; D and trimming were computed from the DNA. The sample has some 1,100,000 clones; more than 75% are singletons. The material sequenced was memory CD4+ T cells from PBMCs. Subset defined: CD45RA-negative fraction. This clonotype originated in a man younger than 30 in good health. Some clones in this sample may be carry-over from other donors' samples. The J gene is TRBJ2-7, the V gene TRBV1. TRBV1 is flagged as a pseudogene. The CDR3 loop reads CTSSQYHPSLYEQYF. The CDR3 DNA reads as TGCACCAGCAGCCAATACCACCCTTCCCTCTACGAGCAGTACTTC.